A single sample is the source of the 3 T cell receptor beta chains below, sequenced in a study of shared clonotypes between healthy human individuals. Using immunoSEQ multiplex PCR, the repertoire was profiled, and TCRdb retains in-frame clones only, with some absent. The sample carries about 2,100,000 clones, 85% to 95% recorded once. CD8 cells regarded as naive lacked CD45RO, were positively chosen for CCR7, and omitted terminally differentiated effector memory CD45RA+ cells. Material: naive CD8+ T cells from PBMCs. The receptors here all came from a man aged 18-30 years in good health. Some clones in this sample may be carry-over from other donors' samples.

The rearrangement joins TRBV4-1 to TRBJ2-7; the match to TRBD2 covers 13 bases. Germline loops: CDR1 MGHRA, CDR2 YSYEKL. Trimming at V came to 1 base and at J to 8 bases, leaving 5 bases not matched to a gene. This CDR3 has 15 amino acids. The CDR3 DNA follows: TGCGCCAGCAGCCAAGTCGGACTAGCGGGAGAGCAGCAGTACTTC. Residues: CASSQVGLAGEQQYF.

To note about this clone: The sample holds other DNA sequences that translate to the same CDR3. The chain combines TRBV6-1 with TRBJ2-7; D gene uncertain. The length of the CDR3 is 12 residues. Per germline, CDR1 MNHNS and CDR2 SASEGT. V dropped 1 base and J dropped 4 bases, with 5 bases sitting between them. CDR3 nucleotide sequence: TGTGCCAGCAGTGAAGGGTCGTACGAGCAGTACTTC. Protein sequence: CASSEGSYEQYF.

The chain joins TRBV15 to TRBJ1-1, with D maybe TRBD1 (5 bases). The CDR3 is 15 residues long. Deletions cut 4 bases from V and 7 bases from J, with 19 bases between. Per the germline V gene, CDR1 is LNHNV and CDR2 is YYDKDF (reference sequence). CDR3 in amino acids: CATSIPPPGQGEAFF. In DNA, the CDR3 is TGTGCCACCAGCATTCCCCCCCCAGGGCAGGGTGAAGCTTTCTTT. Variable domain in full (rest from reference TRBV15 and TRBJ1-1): DAMVIQNPRYQVTQFGKPVTLSCSQTLNHNVMYWYQQKSSQAPKLLFHYYDKDFNNEADTPDNFQSRRPNTSFCFLDIRSPGLGDTAMYLCATSIPPPGQGEAFFGQGTRLTVV.